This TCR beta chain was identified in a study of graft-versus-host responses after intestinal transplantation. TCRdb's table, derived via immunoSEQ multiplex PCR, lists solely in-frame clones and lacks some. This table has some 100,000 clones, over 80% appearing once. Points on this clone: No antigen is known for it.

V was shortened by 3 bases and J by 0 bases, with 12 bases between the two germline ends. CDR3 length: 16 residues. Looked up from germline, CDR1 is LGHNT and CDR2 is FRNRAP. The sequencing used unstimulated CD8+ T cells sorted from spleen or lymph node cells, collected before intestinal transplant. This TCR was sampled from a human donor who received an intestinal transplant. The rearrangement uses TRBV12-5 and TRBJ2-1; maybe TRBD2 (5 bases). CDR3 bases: TGTGCTAGTGGTTTAGATGAGGGTTACTCCTACAATGAGCAGTTCTTC. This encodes CASGLDEGYSYNEQFF.